Below, 12 T cell receptor beta chains from the same sample are listed, as sequenced in a study of blood T cell repertoires in COVID-19. Only in-frame clones appear in the TCRdb table, and some are missing; sequencing was by immunoSEQ multiplex PCR. The table records fewer than 200,000 clones, 84% of them present only once. Sequencing was done on a sample of PBMCs or T cells enriched from blood (not recorded which). The receptors shown here come from a woman aged 25 to 39 who had been exposed to COVID-19.

The chain uses TRBV5-1 and TRBJ2-1; tentatively, D is TRBD2 (6 bases). This CDR3 comprises 15 residues. The V and J ends lost 4 bases and 0 bases respectively, with 11 bases between them. CDR1 is SGHRS and CDR2 is YFSETQ in the germline V gene. The CDR3 here is CASSRDFSSYNEQFF. CDR3 DNA: TGCGCCAGCAGCAGGGACTTTAGCTCCTACAATGAGCAGTTCTTC.

V is TRBV11-3 and J is TRBJ2-1; a weak D match, TRBD2 (5 bases). Per germline, CDR1 SGHNT and CDR2 YENEEA. CDR3 size: 15 residues. Trimming left V 5 bases short and J 1 base short, with 12 bases between. The CDR3 DNA reads TGTGCCAGCAGCCTCGACCCGGGGTCCTACAATGAGCAGTTCTTC. It codes for CASSLDPGSYNEQFF.

The chain recombines TRBV10-2 with TRBJ2-1; D may be TRBD2 (6 bases). The V and J ends lost 1 base and 0 bases respectively, with 13 bases between them. The CDR3 has 17 amino acids. Germline V gene sequence: CDR1 WSHSY, CDR2 SAAADI. The CDR3 coding sequence is TGCGCCAGCAGTGAGTACCTGGGGGGTGGCTCCTACAATGAGCAGTTCTTC. Translated: CASSEYLGGGSYNEQFF.

This clone has just a few counts. The chain has TRBV5-1 and TRBJ2-5; weak D call: TRBD1 (6 bases). The CDR3 covers 13 residues. CDR1 is SGHRS and CDR2 is YFSETQ in the germline V gene. V lost 6 bases and J 3 bases, leaving 12 bases between the germline ends. The chain's CDR3 is CASTLDRKETQYF. The CDR3 DNA follows: TGCGCCAGCACCCTCGACAGGAAAGAGACCCAGTACTTC.

The chain couples TRBV9 to TRBJ2-5, with D perhaps matching TRBD1 (7 bases). Germline CDR1 reads SGDLS; CDR2 reads YYNGEE. V lost 0 bases, J lost 4 bases, and 16 bases lay in between. This CDR3 is built from 16 residues. CDR3: CASSVAAGQMRETQYF. The CDR3 region has the DNA TGTGCCAGCAGCGTAGCTGCGGGACAGATGCGAGAGACCCAGTACTTC.

This clone was seen more than once but under ten times. V and J are TRBV3-1 (or the pseudogene TRBV3-2) and TRBJ1-4; possibly TRBD1 for D (6 bases). Germline CDR1 LGHDT, CDR2 YNNKEL (reference sequence). V lost 9 bases and J 5 bases, leaving 25 bases between the germline ends. The CDR3 covers 17 residues. DNA of the CDR3: TGTGCCAGAATATATAGGGGGGGTATCAATCCCAATGAAAAACTGTTTTTT. Its protein product is CARIYRGGINPNEKLFF.

The rearrangement joins TRBV15 to TRBJ1-4; the D is unclear. This CDR3 is built from 14 residues. V lost 2 bases and J lost 8, with 12 bases in between. The germline V gene encodes CDR1 LNHNV and CDR2 YYDKDF (reference sequence). The CDR3 protein is CATSRSRDGEKLFF. CDR3 in DNA: TGTGCCACCAGCAGATCTCGCGACGGGGAAAAACTGTTTTTT. The whole variable domain, filled in from reference TRBV15 and TRBJ1-4, reads DAMVIQNPRYQVTQFGKPVTLSCSQTLNHNVMYWYQQKSSQAPKLLFHYYDKDFNNEADTPDNFQSRRPNTSFCFLDIRSPGLGDTAMYLCATSRSRDGEKLFFGSGTQLSVL.

This sequence joins TRBV27 and TRBJ1-1, with D possibly being TRBD1 (6 bases). Trimming left V 3 bases short and J 0 bases short, with 14 bases between. CDR3 size: 16 residues. The germline V gene encodes CDR1 MNHEY and CDR2 SMNVEV (reference sequence). CDR3 DNA sequence: TGTGCCAGCAGTTTCGGGCAGGGGAAGATGAACACTGAAGCTTTCTTT. It is translated as CASSFGQGKMNTEAFF.

In this sample, this clone turned up once. CDR3 sequence reads: CAWRTGSSYEQYF. CDR3 nucleotide sequence: TGTGCCTGGAGGACAGGGAGCTCCTACGAGCAGTACTTC. The rearrangement links TRBV30 to TRBJ2-7; 7 nucleotides match TRBD1. Germline V gene sequence: CDR1 GTSNPN, CDR2 SVGIG (reference sequence). CDR3 length equals 13 residues. After removal of 3 bases from V and 0 bases from J, the junction contained 2 bases not matched to a gene.

This clone occurred once. V usage is TRBV5-4 and J usage is TRBJ2-7; unclear D gene. Trimming left V 4 bases short and J 0 bases short, with 11 bases between. This CDR3 contains 14 residues. The germline gives CDR1 SGHNT, CDR2 YYREEE (reference sequence). CDR3 nucleotide sequence: TGTGCCAGCAGCCCCATGGGCAGCTCCTACGAGCAGTACTTC. Translated, it gives CASSPMGSSYEQYF. The whole variable domain, filled in from reference TRBV5-4 and TRBJ2-7, reads ETGVTQSPTHLIKTRGQQVTLRCSSQSGHNTVSWYQQALGQGPQFIFQYYREEENGRGNFPPRFSGLQFPNYSSELNVNALELDDSALYLCASSPMGSSYEQYFGPGTRLTVT.

The chain carries TRBV7-2 and TRBJ2-5; D perhaps matches TRBD2 (6 bases). CDR1 is SGHTA, CDR2 FQGNSA, per germline. The ends were cut back, 1 base at V and 3 bases at J, with 12 bases in the middle. The CDR3 is 15 amino acids. The CDR3 loop reads CASSLVWDSEETQYF. CDR3 nucleotides: TGTGCCAGCAGCTTAGTTTGGGACTCGGAAGAGACCCAGTACTTC.

The V and J genes are TRBV5-1 and TRBJ1-4; possible D gene TRBD1, 6 bases. The germline V and J ends were trimmed by 2 bases and 5 bases, with 16 bases remaining between them. CDR3 length: 16 residues. The germline gives CDR1 SGHRS, CDR2 YFSETQ. The CDR3 coding sequence is TGCGCCAGCAGCTTTGCGACAGGCCAGGGGAATGAAAAACTGTTTTTT. It encodes CASSFATGQGNEKLFF.